Listed here are 24 T cell receptor beta chains from one sample, sequenced in a study of tumor-infiltrating lymphocytes in primary liver carcinoma. Blood RNA was derived from unsorted whole blood, and germline DNA was extracted too. TCR beta cDNA was made from approximately 500 ng total RNA with a constant-region primer. TCR beta libraries came from three nested multiplex PCR rounds using slightly modified ARM-PCR. The first two PCR rounds used TRBV1-TRBV30 forward primers with a C-beta reverse primer, about 10 cycles each. Each CDR3 protein is one row after TCRdb ran MiXCR on the multiplex PCR reads. Altogether under 200,000 distinct CDR3 sequences are present, less than 65% being singletons, with the ten largest covering about 7.1%. Sequencing used peripheral blood. These receptors originate from an older woman with primary liver carcinoma and hepatitis B virus infection.

This clonotype has at least ten counts. The CDR3 loop is CASSGAGSEQFF. DNA for the CDR3: TGTGCCAGCAGTGGGGCCGGGAGCGAGCAGTTCTTC. This rearrangement joins TRBV6-6 to TRBJ2-1; TRBD2 might be the D (6 bases). The germline CDR1 and CDR2 sequences are MNHNY and SVGAGI (reference sequence). The CDR3 is 12 residues long. Trimming stripped 5 bases from V and 10 bases from J, with 12 bases between.

About this clonotype itself: One end of the junction is discordant with germline, which a read error may explain. This chain joins TRBV11-2 and TRBJ1-6, with D maybe TRBD1 (6 bases). The length of the CDR3 is 15 residues. Germline V lookup: CDR1 SGHAT, CDR2 FQNNGV. In DNA form, the CDR3 reads TGTGCCAGCAGCTTAGACCCGGGGGACAACTCACCCCTTCACTTT. It yields the protein CASSLDPGDNSPLHF.

The chain carries TRBV30 and TRBJ2-3, with 8 bases matching TRBD2. CDR3 size: 14 residues. V trimming: 2 bases; J trimming: 3 bases; junction bases outside the gene matches: 4. The V gene's germline CDR1 is GTSNPN and CDR2 SVGIG (reference sequence). CDR3 loop: CAWSHGLATDTQYF. CDR3 coding DNA: TGTGCCTGGAGTCACGGACTAGCAACAGATACGCAGTATTTT.

In the case of this clonotype: One end of the junction varies from germline; a read error may be responsible. The chain uses TRBV18 and TRBJ2-3; 7 positions match TRBD2. The CDR3 is 17 residues long. CDR1 and CDR2 from the germline V gene are KGHSH and LQKENI. This chain's CDR3 is CASSRTTGLAGTDTQYF. In DNA form, the CDR3 reads TGTGCTAGCTCACGAACCACGGGGCTAGCGGGCACAGATACGCAGTATTTT. The complete variable domain, with remaining parts taken from reference TRBV18 and TRBJ2-3, reads NAGVMQNPRHLVRRRGQEARLRCSPMKGHSHVYWYRQLPEEGLKFMVYLQKENIIDESGMPKERFSAEFPKEGPSILRIQQVVRGDSAAYFCASSRTTGLAGTDTQYFGPGTRLTVL.

As regards this clonotype: As the CDR3 is not closed by the conserved phenylalanine or tryptophan, this likely results from a read error. The V gene is TRBV11-3, the J gene TRBJ2-3; the D is unclear. CDR1 SGHNT and CDR2 YENEEA come from the germline V gene. The CDR3 length is 13 residues. Trimming took off 9 bases at V and 5 bases at J, with 15 bases between the two ends. In nucleotides, the CDR3 is TGTGCCAGTAGCCCGGCACTCGAAGATACGCAGTATTCT. The encoded protein is CASSPALEDTQYS.

A remark on this clonotype: Possible read error: a much larger clone is one base away. This chain uses TRBV12-3 or TRBV12-4 with TRBJ1-2, with unresolved D. V was pared by 6 bases and J by 6 bases, with 11 bases between. CDR3 length: 12 amino acids. The CDR3 protein is CASSPNPHGYTF. The CDR3 DNA reads TGTGCCAGCAGCCCTAATCCCCATGGCTACACCTTC.

The V call is TRBV7-9, the J call TRBJ2-2; possible D gene TRBD2, 6 bases. Germline assignment: CDR1 SEHNR and CDR2 FQNEAQ (reference sequence). The length of the CDR3 is 16 residues. Trimming removed 6 bases at V and 3 bases at J, with 17 bases between. The CDR3 reads CASSLPGGIDTGELFF. The CDR3 DNA reads TGTGCCAGCAGTTTGCCGGGCGGGATCGACACCGGGGAGCTGTTTTTT.

This clonotype has just one count. No conserved phenylalanine or tryptophan is present at the end of the CDR3, so a read error is the likely explanation. J is TRBJ2-2 and V is TRBV6-5; D is uncertain. CDR1 MNHEY and CDR2 SVGAGI come from the germline V gene. The CDR3 totals 13 residues. V was shortened by 6 bases and J by 8 bases, with 13 bases between the two germline ends. The CDR3 sequence is CASSSNLRGELFS. The CDR3 DNA follows: TGTGCCAGCAGCTCAAACCTTCGAGGGGAGCTGTTTTCT.

This clonotype was observed many times. The chain links TRBV4-1 to TRBJ1-5, with a possible D match to TRBD1 (6 bases). Trimming removed 1 base from V and 6 bases from J, with 25 bases in between. Germline loops: CDR1 MGHRA, CDR2 YSYEKL. This CDR3 has 19 amino acids. The DNA for the CDR3 is TGCGCCAGCAGCCAAGGGAGGCTGGGGGGGGGCTTGGGAGGTCAGCCCCAGCATTTT. Amino acids: CASSQGRLGGGLGGQPQHF.

The genes are TRBV5-1 and TRBJ2-1, with 15 bases fitting TRBD2. The germline CDR1 and CDR2 sequences are SGHRS and YFSETQ. The CDR3 covers 20 residues. The J segment lost 4 bases and the V segment lost 2 bases, leaving 13 bases of the junction unmatched. The CDR3 loop is CASSLKSGTSGRNPYNEQFF. The CDR3 DNA is TGCGCCAGCAGCTTAAAAAGCGGGACTAGCGGGAGGAATCCTTACAATGAGCAGTTCTTC. The full variable domain, its missing parts supplied by reference TRBV5-1 and TRBJ2-1, is KAGVTQTPRYLIKTRGQQVTLSCSPISGHRSVSWYQQTPGQGLQFLFEYFSETQRNKGNFPGRFSGRQFSNSRSEMNVSTLELGDSALYLCASSLKSGTSGRNPYNEQFFGPGTRLTVL.

This clonotype was recorded once. Germline is not matched at one junction end, which may reflect a read error. The V and J genes are TRBV5-1 and TRBJ2-5, with TRBD1 matching over 9 bases. The CDR3 covers 15 residues. Germline lookup yields CDR1 SGHRS and CDR2 YFSETQ. Here the CDR3 reads CASSLGTGGWEIQYF. The CDR3 nucleotides are TGCGCCAGCAGCTTGGGCACAGGGGGCTGGGAGATCCAGTACTTC.

Comments on this clonotype: At one end the junction does not follow the germline gene, possibly because of a read error. The genes are TRBV12-3 or TRBV12-4 and TRBJ2-5; 7 nucleotides agree with TRBD1. This CDR3 contains 14 residues. CDR3 coding DNA: TGTGCCAGCACTCCCCGGACAGGCAGGGGGACCCAGCACTTC. Its protein product is CASTPRTGRGTQHF.

With respect to this clonotype: This may arise from a read error, as a much more abundant clone is one base away. The genes are TRBV5-6 and TRBJ2-6; D ambiguous. This CDR3 is built from 15 residues. In germline, CDR1 is SGHDT, CDR2 YYEEEE. This CDR3 reads CVSSLRSSGANVLTF. The CDR3 DNA is TGTGTCAGCAGCCTCAGGAGCTCTGGGGCCAACGTCCTGACTTTC.

As to this clonotype: The conserved final phenylalanine or tryptophan is absent from the CDR3, which likely points to a read error. The V call is TRBV5-4, the J call TRBJ2-2, with D perhaps assigned TRBD1 or TRBD2 (5 bases each). The CDR3 is 13 residues long. The V end was cut by 2 bases, the J end by 5 bases, with 7 bases between. Germline values: CDR1 SGHNT, CDR2 YYREEE (reference sequence). CDR3 loop: CASSFGGTGELFL. In DNA form, the CDR3 reads TGTGCCAGCAGCTTTGGGGGAACCGGGGAGCTGTTTCTT.

This clonotype is a singleton in its sample. Being one base from a much bigger clone, this may be a read error. This chain uses TRBV12-3 or TRBV12-4 with TRBJ1-1; D uncertain. The CDR3 totals 13 residues. Here the CDR3 reads CASSSGPPLRAYF. The DNA of the CDR3 is TGTGCCAGCAGTTCGGGTCCCCCGCTGCGAGCTTACTTT.

Points on this clonotype: The junction shows a germline mismatch at one end, possibly a read error. The genes are TRBV11-3 and TRBJ1-1, with D perhaps TRBD1 (5 bases). Germline CDR1 and CDR2: SGHNT and YENEEA. This CDR3 contains 15 residues. CDR3 protein: CASSLGDSQNTEAFF. CDR3 nucleotides: TGTGCCAGCAGCTTAGGTGACAGCCAGAACACTGAGGCTTTCTTT.

The CDR3 DNA reads TGCAGCGGAGAAGGGTGGGGTAGCGGGAGGGCTGTAGGGGGCGAGCAGTTCTTC. Translating gives CSGEGWGSGRAVGGEQFF. The gene calls are TRBV29-1 and TRBJ2-1; TRBD2 aligns across 11 bases. Germline CDR1 SQVTM, CDR2 ANQGSEA. Trimming at V came to 7 bases and at J to 10 bases, leaving 24 bases not matched to a gene. CDR3 length equals 18 residues.

Turning to this clonotype: Its ends do not fully match the called genes, so a read error is possible. The CDR3: CASNLELWDRGGFGYTF. CDR3 DNA: TGTGCCAGCAACTTGGAACTGTGGGACAGGGGCGGGTTTGGCTACACCTTC. The chain couples TRBV5-4 to TRBJ1-2; 10 bases are a match to TRBD1. The CDR3 has 17 residues. Germline V gives CDR1 SGHNT, CDR2 YYREEE (reference sequence).

This clonotype was counted once. The CDR3 carries no conserved terminal phenylalanine or tryptophan, so it likely arises from a read error. V is TRBV11-2 and J is TRBJ2-7; D gene unclear. The CDR3 length is 15 residues. The germline V and J ends were trimmed by 0 bases and 6 bases, with 15 bases remaining between them. Germline CDR1 and CDR2: SGHAT and FQNNGV. CDR3 protein: CASSLDPGYTSEQYL. The CDR3 DNA follows: TGTGCCAGCAGCTTAGACCCAGGTTATACGTCCGAGCAGTACTTA.

In the case of this clonotype: This sequence may be a read error, since a much larger clone differs from it by one base. The chain recombines TRBV29-1 with TRBJ2-6; D possibly corresponds to TRBD1 (6 bases). The CDR3 runs to 13 residues. Germline-derived CDR1 and CDR2 are SQVTM and ANQGSEA. CDR3 sequence reads: CSVEGVGANALTF. DNA for the CDR3: TGCAGCGTTGAAGGGGTGGGGGCCAACGCCCTGACTTTC.

This clonotype was picked up one time. Since the CDR3 does not end with the conserved phenylalanine or tryptophan, this likely comes from a read error. The chain couples TRBV11-2 to TRBJ2-2; possibly TRBD2 for D (5 bases). Trimming pared 1 base from V and 5 bases from J, leaving 14 bases between. Looked up from germline, CDR1 is SGHAT and CDR2 is FQNNGV. This CDR3 region has 16 residues. The DNA of the CDR3 is TGTGCCAGCAGCTTAGCCGAGAGGGCCGGGACCGGGGAGCTGTTTTGT. Residues: CASSLAERAGTGELFC.

On this clonotype: This clone may be a read error of a much larger clone one base away. The V call is TRBV5-4, the J call TRBJ2-1, with 10 bases that match TRBD2. Trimming cost V 3 bases and J 7 bases; bases outside gene matches: 4. The CDR3 is made up of 14 amino acids. Germline CDR1 is SGHNT and CDR2 is YYREEE (reference sequence). CDR3 DNA sequence: TGTGCCAGCAGCTCGGCTAGCGGGAGTAATGAGCAGTTCTTC. Translated, it gives CASSSASGSNEQFF.

The sample holds many counts of this clonotype. The rearrangement joins TRBV29-1 to TRBJ2-7; tentative D call: TRBD1 (5 bases). V gave up 1 base and J gave up 6 bases, with 16 bases separating them. This CDR3 spans 14 amino acids. CDR1 is SQVTM, CDR2 ANQGSEA, per germline. In nucleotides, the CDR3 is TGCAGCGTTGAAGTAGGGCAGGGCCCGGGCGAGCAGTACTTC. This gives the protein CSVEVGQGPGEQYF.

This clonotype was observed a handful of times. The V gene is TRBV6-5, the J gene TRBJ2-3; D ambiguous. The CDR3 loop spans 13 amino acids. V lost 6 bases and J 6 bases, leaving 13 bases between the germline ends. Germline V gene data show CDR1 as MNHEY and CDR2 as SVGAGI. CDR3 protein: CASRSSALDTQYF. DNA of the CDR3: TGTGCCAGCAGGTCTAGTGCTTTGGATACGCAGTATTTT.